The 20 T cell receptor beta chains given below trace back to one sample, sequenced in a study of PD-1 blockade in mismatch repair-deficient tumors. Clones were read by immunoSEQ multiplex PCR, and TCRdb kept only the in-frame ones, dropping some. Among 60,000 to 65,000 clones listed, about 87% were seen once. Sequenced here: peripheral blood, sampled 52 weeks after starting pembrolizumab. The receptors were sampled from an adult with mismatch repair-deficient cancer.

The chain links TRBV19 to TRBJ1-4, with 10 bases matching TRBD1. The CDR3 runs to 16 residues. After removal of 4 bases from V and 5 bases from J, the junction contained 7 bases not matched to a gene. The germline CDR1 and CDR2 sequences are LNHDA and SQIVND (reference sequence). CDR3 residues: CASSSTRQGANEKLFF. CDR3 bases: TGTGCCAGTAGTAGCACCCGACAGGGGGCAAATGAAAAACTGTTTTTT.

This chain uses TRBV9 with TRBJ1-4; D is unclear. Trimming pared 0 bases from V and 0 bases from J, leaving 6 bases between. Per the germline V gene, CDR1 is SGDLS and CDR2 is YYNGEE. The CDR3 length is 15 residues. The CDR3 sequence: CASSVGQTTNEKLFF. The CDR3 DNA reads TGTGCCAGCAGCGTAGGGCAGACAACTAATGAAAAACTGTTTTTT.

The chain couples TRBV28 to TRBJ2-3; the match to TRBD2 covers 11 bases. The CDR3 spans 15 residues. V gave up 3 bases and J gave up 7 bases; unmatched junction bases: 6. Germline-derived CDR1 and CDR2 are MDHEN and SYDVKM. CDR3 region: CASSLGLAGGHTQYF. CDR3 nucleotide sequence: TGTGCCAGCAGTTTGGGGTTAGCGGGAGGGCATACGCAGTATTTT.

The chain has TRBV6-1 and TRBJ2-4; 8 bases line up with TRBD2. The V segment lost 7 bases and the J segment 7 bases; nucleotides outside the gene matches: 6. Germline values: CDR1 MNHNS, CDR2 SASEGT. The CDR3 totals 13 residues. The chain's CDR3 is CASIAGGRNIQYF. In DNA, the CDR3 is TGTGCCAGCATCGCGGGGGGCAGGAACATTCAGTACTTC.

V gene TRBV28 combines with J gene TRBJ2-5; D uncertain. V lost 5 bases and J lost 0, with 10 bases in between. Germline assignment: CDR1 MDHEN and CDR2 SYDVKM. The CDR3 has 14 residues. The CDR3: CASSLGRNQETQYF. The DNA for the CDR3 is TGTGCCAGCAGTCTAGGGCGGAACCAAGAGACCCAGTACTTC.

The chain recombines TRBV7-9 with TRBJ1-4; D not certain. Germline values: CDR1 SEHNR, CDR2 FQNEAQ (reference sequence). Between the trimmed V and J ends, which lost 5 bases and 3 bases, there was a span of 10 bases. The CDR3 has 14 amino acids. The CDR3 sequence is CASSLDRANEKLFF. The DNA of the CDR3 is TGTGCCAGCAGCCTGGACCGGGCTAATGAAAAACTGTTTTTT.

The chain links TRBV11-2 to TRBJ2-7; 9 bases match TRBD2. In germline, CDR1 is SGHAT, CDR2 FQNNGV. With 4 bases clipped from V and 2 bases from J, the junction kept 9 bases outside the gene matches. The CDR3 has 16 residues. This CDR3 reads CASSSLAGPATYEQYF. The CDR3 nucleotides are TGTGCCAGCAGCTCCCTAGCGGGGCCGGCTACCTACGAGCAGTACTTC.

This chain uses TRBV11-2 with TRBJ2-1; unclear D gene. Germline V gives CDR1 SGHAT, CDR2 FQNNGV. The CDR3 contains 15 residues. V lost 1 base, J lost 4 bases, and 11 bases lay in between. This CDR3 reads CASSLAGNGYNEQFF. The CDR3 DNA reads as TGTGCCAGCAGCTTAGCTGGTAACGGATACAATGAGCAGTTCTTC.

The chain recombines TRBV4-2 with TRBJ2-5; D is ambiguous. Germline CDR1 is LGHNA and CDR2 is YNFKEQ. Trimming took off 3 bases at V and 3 bases at J, with 5 bases between the two ends. The CDR3 is 12 amino acids. The CDR3 is CASSQAEETQYF. CDR3 in DNA: TGTGCCAGCAGCCAGGCCGAAGAGACCCAGTACTTC.

The chain joins TRBV11-1 to TRBJ2-7; 7 nucleotides line up with TRBD2. The CDR3 length is 17 residues. The V segment lost 5 bases and the J segment 5 bases; nucleotides outside the gene matches: 18. Germline lookup yields CDR1 SGHAT and CDR2 FQDESV (reference sequence). The CDR3 reads CASSNWAGEWGPNEQYF. The CDR3 coding sequence is TGTGCCAGCAGCAATTGGGCGGGAGAATGGGGCCCCAACGAGCAGTACTTC. The whole variable domain, filled in from reference TRBV11-1 and TRBJ2-7, reads EAEVAQSPRYKITEKSQAVAFWCDPISGHATLYWYRQILGQGPELLVQFQDESVVDDSQLPKDRFSAERLKGVDSTLKIQPAELGDSAMYLCASSNWAGEWGPNEQYFGPGTRLTVT.

The gene calls are TRBV4-3 and TRBJ2-1, with 14 bases identical to TRBD2. From germline, CDR1 is LGHNA and CDR2 YSLEER. The CDR3 spans 17 residues. V gave up 4 bases and J gave up 5 bases; unmatched junction bases: 7. DNA for the CDR3: TGCGCCAGCAGCCGCGCGCTGACTAGCGGGAGGGACAATGAGCAGTTCTTC. This translates into CASSRALTSGRDNEQFF.

The chain joins TRBV15 to TRBJ2-2; D might be TRBD1 (5 bases). Trimming shortened V by 1 base and J by 4 bases, and 22 bases separated the two germline ends. The V gene's germline CDR1 is LNHNV and CDR2 YYDKDF (reference sequence). The CDR3 runs to 19 residues. CDR3 region: CATSRVPMDETAFTGELFF. For the CDR3, the DNA is TGTGCCACCAGCAGAGTGCCAATGGATGAGACAGCATTCACCGGGGAGCTGTTTTTT. Complete variable domain (other parts from reference TRBV15 and TRBJ2-2): DAMVIQNPRYQVTQFGKPVTLSCSQTLNHNVMYWYQQKSSQAPKLLFHYYDKDFNNEADTPDNFQSRRPNTSFCFLDIRSPGLGDTAMYLCATSRVPMDETAFTGELFFGEGSRLTVL.

This clone turned up a few times. The CDR3, as DNA: TGTGCCAGCAGCGTAGGACAGGGGGCCCAGCCCCAGCATTTT. Translated: CASSVGQGAQPQHF. V gene TRBV9 combines with J gene TRBJ1-5, with 10 bases identical to TRBD1. The CDR3 contains 14 residues. The trim removed 0 bases at V and 7 bases at J, leaving 1 base unmatched. Germline CDR1 reads SGDLS; CDR2 reads YYNGEE.

The chain links TRBV27 to TRBJ2-3; 7 bases match TRBD2. CDR1 and CDR2 from the germline V gene are MNHEY and SMNVEV (reference sequence). CDR3 size: 15 residues. The J segment lost 3 bases and the V segment lost 4 bases, leaving 7 bases of the junction unmatched. The CDR3 DNA sequence: TGTGCCAGCAGTTATCTGGGAGGGCTAACAGATACGCAGTATTTT. Its protein product is CASSYLGGLTDTQYF.

The chain couples TRBV29-1 to TRBJ2-7; possible D gene TRBD1, 6 bases. The CDR3 runs to 13 residues. The V and J ends lost 6 bases and 2 bases respectively, with 14 bases between them. CDR1 and CDR2 (germline): SQVTM, ANQGSEA. CDR3 residues: CSVTDSLAYEQYF. The CDR3 region has the DNA TGCAGCGTCACGGACAGCCTAGCCTACGAGCAGTACTTC.

The chain combines TRBV27 with TRBJ2-5; D tentatively reads TRBD1 or TRBD2 (7 bases each). V lost 2 bases to trimming and J lost 4 bases, with 20 bases between them. Per germline, CDR1 MNHEY and CDR2 SMNVEV (reference sequence). The CDR3 consists of 17 residues. DNA of the CDR3: TGTGCCAGCAGTTTAGGGCCCAGGGGGGGGGTTCGAGAGACCCAGTACTTC. The encoded protein is CASSLGPRGGVRETQYF.

The rearrangement joins TRBV27 to TRBJ2-7, with TRBD2 matching 11 bases. The V segment lost 5 bases and the J segment 3 bases; nucleotides outside the gene matches: 9. Germline loops: CDR1 MNHEY, CDR2 SMNVEV (reference sequence). This CDR3 is 16 amino acids long. The CDR3 loop is CASSPRVAGGDYEQYF. The CDR3 bases are TGTGCCAGCAGTCCCCGGGTAGCGGGAGGGGACTACGAGCAGTACTTC.

V and J are TRBV14 and TRBJ2-3; 8 nucleotides line up with TRBD2. This CDR3 contains 13 residues. J lost 9 bases, V lost 0 bases, and 2 bases had no gene match. Germline-derived CDR1 and CDR2 are SGHDN and FVKESK. The CDR3 DNA is TGTGCCAGCAGCCAAGATACTAGCGGAACGCAGTATTTT. Translating it yields CASSQDTSGTQYF.

The rearrangement uses TRBV7-9 and TRBJ2-3; the match to TRBD2 covers 7 bases. Germline values: CDR1 SEHNR, CDR2 FQNEAQ (reference sequence). CDR3 size: 17 residues. Germline trimming cut 2 bases from V and 3 bases from J; bases unmatched to any gene: 11. CDR3 DNA: TGTGCCAGCAGCTTAATCGGTGGACTAGATCTGACAGATACGCAGTATTTT. Translation gives CASSLIGGLDLTDTQYF.

The V call is TRBV30, the J call TRBJ1-1; weak D call: TRBD1 (5 bases). The germline V gene has CDR1 GTSNPN and CDR2 SVGIG (reference sequence). Trimming stripped 4 bases from V and 4 bases from J, with 22 bases between. CDR3 length equals 16 residues. CDR3 DNA sequence: TGTGCCTGGATGGCCCATGGGGCAGGCGGCCGCACTGAAGCTTTCTTT. This gives the protein CAWMAHGAGGRTEAFF.